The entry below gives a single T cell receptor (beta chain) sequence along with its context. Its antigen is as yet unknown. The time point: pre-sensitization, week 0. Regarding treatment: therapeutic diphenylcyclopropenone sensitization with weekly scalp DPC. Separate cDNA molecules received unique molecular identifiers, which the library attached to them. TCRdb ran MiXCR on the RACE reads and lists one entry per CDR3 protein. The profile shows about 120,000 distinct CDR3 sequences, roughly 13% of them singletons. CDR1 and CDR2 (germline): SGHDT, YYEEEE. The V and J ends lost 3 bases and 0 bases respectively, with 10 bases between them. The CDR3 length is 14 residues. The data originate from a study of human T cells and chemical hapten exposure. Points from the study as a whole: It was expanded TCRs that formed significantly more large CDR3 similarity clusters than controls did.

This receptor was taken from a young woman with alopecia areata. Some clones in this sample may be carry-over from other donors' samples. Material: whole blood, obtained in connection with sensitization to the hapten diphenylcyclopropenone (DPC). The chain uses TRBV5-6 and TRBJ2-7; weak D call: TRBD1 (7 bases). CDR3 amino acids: CASSSGGSSYEQYF. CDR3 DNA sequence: TGTGCCAGCAGCTCAGGGGGGAGCTCCTACGAGCAGTACTTC.